Below, one TCR beta chain is given with its context. The target antigen is unknown. The data were taken from a study of graft-versus-host responses after intestinal transplantation. Background on the study: Each of the recipients got a multivisceral, liver-intestinal, or isolated intestinal transplant. The study, taken as a whole, reports: Early post-transplant declines in HvG were associated with peak levels of circulating GvH clones.

Trimming cost V 5 bases and J 8 bases, with 18 bases left between them. The CDR3 has 15 residues. Germline-derived CDR1 and CDR2 are MNHEY and SVGAGI. Here immunoSEQ multiplex PCR was the method, and the copy in TCRdb shows in-frame clones only, minus some. The table has 100,000 to 140,000 clones, roughly 87% seen once; the top ten hold about 0.7%. Here the sequenced sample was unstimulated CD4+ T cells sorted from spleen or lymph node cells, taken before transplant. This clonotype was sampled from a human donor who was the organ donor for an intestinal transplant. The rearrangement links TRBV6-5 to TRBJ1-4; D might be TRBD1 (5 bases). CDR3 in amino acids: CASSIRGTETEKLFF. Written as DNA, the CDR3 is TGTGCCAGCAGTATCCGAGGGACTGAGACAGAAAAACTGTTTTTT.